A single T cell receptor beta chain is shown here with its context. Its antigen is undetermined. Repertoires were generated with immunoSEQ multiplex PCR, while TCRdb's copy carries only in-frame clones and drops some. Here the sample spans approximately 100,000 clones, approximately 88% being singletons. This sample is drawn from a study of identifying expanded T cells in peripheral blood. Broader study findings: Across healthy donors, higher total template counts meant significantly greater roughly 2-week count variance. Differentially abundant clones: roughly 1.3 between replicates, roughly 16 at around 2 weeks, less than 20 at four.

No infections or other immune events were documented during collection. This TCR derives from a person aged 18 to 75 in good health. The sample was blood.

The CDR3 protein is CASSSGEASVRLTF. In DNA, the CDR3 is TGCGCCAGCAGCAGCGGAGAGGCCTCGGTCCGACTAACCTTC. This chain uses TRBV5-1 with TRBJ1-2; D not resolved. The CDR3 is 14 residues long. V shed 4 bases and J shed 14 bases, with 24 bases lying between them. CDR1 and CDR2 from the germline V gene are SGHRS and YFSETQ.